This entry describes one TCR beta chain. The antigen is not known. The PCR was carried out with 60 Vbeta primers and 13 Jbeta primers. Original processing methods: There were about 80 million unique TCR beta chains by a later count, and approximately 10 million of them were shared. Sequenced by immunoSEQ multiplex PCR; TCRdb stores in-frame clones only, minus some. The V and J calls and clone size come from that table; D and trimming were worked out from the DNA. The sample contains about 140,000 clones, 76% of which appear only once. Germline loops: CDR1 SGHDN, CDR2 FVKESK. Trimming left V 2 bases short and J 2 bases short, with 10 bases between. The CDR3 totals 14 residues. Healthy individuals who donated bone marrow served as the donors. This specimen comes from a study of cytomegalovirus exposure and HLA in healthy donors. General study points: Previous analysis showed most TCR beta V segments were productive about 87% or about 30% of the time.

Sequences were obtained from PBMCs. This clonotype was obtained from a female donor in good health and CMV-seropositive. The V gene is TRBV14, the J gene TRBJ2-7, with no clear D. This CDR3 is CASSQNAVAYEQYF. The CDR3 nucleotides read TGTGCCAGCAGCCAAAATGCAGTGGCCTACGAGCAGTACTTC. The full variable domain, in which reference TRBV14 and TRBJ2-7 provide the parts outside the CDR3, is EAGVTQFPSHSVIEKGQTVTLRCDPISGHDNLYWYRRVMGKEIKFLLHFVKESKQDESGMPNNRFLAERTGGTYSTLKVQPAELEDSGVYFCASSQNAVAYEQYFGPGTRLTVT.